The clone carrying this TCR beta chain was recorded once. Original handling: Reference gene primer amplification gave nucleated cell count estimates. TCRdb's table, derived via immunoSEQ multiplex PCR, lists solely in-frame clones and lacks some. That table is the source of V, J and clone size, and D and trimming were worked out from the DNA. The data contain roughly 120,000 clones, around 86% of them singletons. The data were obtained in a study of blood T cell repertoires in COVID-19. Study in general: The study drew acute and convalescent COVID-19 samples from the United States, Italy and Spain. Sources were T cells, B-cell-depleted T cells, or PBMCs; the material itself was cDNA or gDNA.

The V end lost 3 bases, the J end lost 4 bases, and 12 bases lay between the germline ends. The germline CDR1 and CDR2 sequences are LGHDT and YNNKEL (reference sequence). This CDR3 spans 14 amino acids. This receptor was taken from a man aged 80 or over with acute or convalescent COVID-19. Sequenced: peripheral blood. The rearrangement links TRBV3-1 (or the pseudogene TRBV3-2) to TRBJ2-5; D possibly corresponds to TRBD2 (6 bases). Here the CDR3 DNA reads TGTGCCAGCAGCCAGGGGCTACTAGCAGAGACCCAGTACTTC. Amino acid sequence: CASSQGLLAETQYF.